The clone carrying this TCR beta chain was seen just once. The data were taken from a study of blood T cell repertoires in COVID-19. The assay was immunoSEQ multiplex PCR, and TCRdb's table has in-frame clones only and misses some. The sample lists hundreds of thousands of clones, 65% to 90% occurring once. The CDR3 covers 14 residues. Germline CDR1 SGHRS, CDR2 YFSETQ. V shed 1 base, J shed 6 bases, and the junction held 2 bases outside the gene matches. What was sequenced was PBMCs or T cells enriched from blood (not recorded which). This TCR was sampled from a woman aged 30 to 39 who had been exposed to COVID-19. This rearrangement joins TRBV5-1 to TRBJ2-3; 10 positions match TRBD1. This CDR3 is CASSLRQGADTQYF. CDR3 in DNA: TGCGCCAGCAGCTTGAGACAGGGGGCCGATACGCAGTATTTT.